The clone carrying this T cell receptor beta chain was seen many times. The antigen is unknown. The data were taken from a study of T cells in Graves' hyperthyroidism and ophthalmopathy. Points from the study as a whole: Most thyroid clonotypes expanded above 0.001 appeared in blood too. A model of 13 V-J pairs discriminated ophthalmopathy from stable hyperthyroidism.

Authors of the study amplified TCR beta CDR3 regions from RNA transcripts. Initially, a first-round RT-PCR of the TCR CDR3 employed the HTBI primer set. One entry per CDR3 protein results from TCRdb running MiXCR on the multiplex PCR reads. The table lists around 250,000 distinct CDR3 sequences, more than 20% of them singletons. Trimming pared 2 bases from V and 4 bases from J, leaving 10 bases between. The CDR3 consists of 14 residues. The germline V gene encodes CDR1 SGHDT and CDR2 YYEEEE. Reasons for excluding patients were uncontrolled infection, other autoimmune disease, pregnancy or lactation. Clinical symptoms, serum thyroxine and TRAb, thyroid ultrasound and orbital computed tomography were used for the diagnoses.

Sequencing was done on a sample of blood. The chain employs TRBV5-6 and TRBJ1-5; tentatively, D is TRBD1 (6 bases). The source is a woman aged 35 to 49 with Graves' ophthalmopathy. CDR3 bases: TGTGCCAGCAGCTTCACCAGGGGAAATCAGCCCCAGCATTTT. Translating gives CASSFTRGNQPQHF.